Below are 11 T cell receptor beta chains sequenced from a single sample in a study of blood T cell repertoires in COVID-19. Produced via immunoSEQ multiplex PCR; TCRdb's table is partial and in-frame only. The repertoire holds nearly 95,000 clones, with around nine tenths as singletons. The sample was peripheral blood. Source of these receptors: a woman older than 75 with acute or convalescent COVID-19.

CDR3 sequence (DNA): TGTGCCAGCAACCTAGCGGGAGGCCCTTCGGATGAGCAGTTCTTC. It translates to CASNLAGGPSDEQFF. The rearrangement links TRBV7-2 to TRBJ2-1; 11 nucleotides match TRBD2. Germline trimming cut 7 bases from V and 8 bases from J; bases unmatched to any gene: 10. The CDR3 loop spans 15 amino acids. Germline V lookup: CDR1 SGHTA, CDR2 FQGNSA.

The V gene is TRBV13, the J gene TRBJ1-5; D is perhaps TRBD1 (5 bases). V lost 5 bases and J lost 4, with 9 bases in between. This CDR3 has 13 residues. The V gene's germline CDR1 is PRHDT and CDR2 FYEKMQ (reference sequence). CDR3 protein: CASSADRNQPQHF. The CDR3 nucleotides are TGTGCCAGCAGCGCAGACAGAAATCAGCCCCAGCATTTT. The whole variable domain, remainder taken from reference TRBV13 and TRBJ1-5, is AAGVIQSPRHLIKEKRETATLKCYPIPRHDTVYWYQQGPGQDPQFLISFYEKMQSDKGSIPDRFSAQQFSDYHSELNMSSLELGDSALYFCASSADRNQPQHFGDGTRLSIL.

The genes are TRBV5-1 and TRBJ2-5; the D gene is possibly TRBD2 (5 bases). This CDR3 spans 16 amino acids. V was clipped by 4 bases and J by 5 bases, with 21 bases between them. Germline V gene lookup returns CDR1 SGHRS and CDR2 YFSETQ. In DNA form, the CDR3 reads TGCGCCAGCAGCACCTTCGAGAGGGAAAGCATGGAGACCCAGTACTTC. Translated, it gives CASSTFERESMETQYF.

V and J are TRBV18 and TRBJ2-7; 7 nucleotides match TRBD1. Trimming at V came to 1 base and at J to 1 base, leaving 7 bases not matched to a gene. This CDR3 region has 16 residues. Germline lookup yields CDR1 KGHSH and CDR2 LQKENI. DNA of the CDR3: TGTGCCAGCTCACCACGTTCGAGGACAGGATCCTACGAGCAGTACTTC. Residues: CASSPRSRTGSYEQYF.

The gene calls are TRBV10-3 and TRBJ2-3; TRBD1 agrees at 8 bases. The CDR3 has 16 amino acids. CDR1 and CDR2 (germline): ENHRY, SYGVKD. V lost 10 bases and J lost 4; bases outside the gene matches: 16. This chain's CDR3 is CATKQVQGAVPDTQYF. In DNA form, the CDR3 reads TGTGCCACCAAGCAAGTCCAGGGGGCAGTCCCAGATACGCAGTATTTT.

The chain uses TRBV15 and TRBJ2-3, with TRBD2 identical over 9 bases. Trimming at V came to 6 bases and at J to 7 bases, leaving 14 bases not matched to a gene. The germline CDR1 and CDR2 sequences are LNHNV and YYDKDF (reference sequence). The length of the CDR3 is 16 residues. CDR3 DNA sequence: TGTGCCACCAGTCGGGGGGAGCGGGGGGCAAGAAATACGCAGTATTTT. This gives the protein CATSRGERGARNTQYF.

The chain carries TRBV6-1 and TRBJ2-1, with 7 bases aligning to TRBD2. This CDR3 comprises 15 residues. V shed 7 bases, J shed 1 base, and the junction held 7 bases outside the gene matches. From germline, CDR1 is MNHNS and CDR2 SASEGT. DNA for the CDR3: TGTGCCAGCATCCTGGGGGGGTCTTCCTACAATGAGCAGTTCTTC. It codes for CASILGGSSYNEQFF.

The rearrangement joins TRBV11-3 to TRBJ2-7; 8 bases fit TRBD1. The CDR3 extends over 14 amino acids. Germline lookup yields CDR1 SGHNT and CDR2 YENEEA. V shed 5 bases, J shed 2 bases, and the junction held 5 bases outside the gene matches. The CDR3 region has the DNA TGTGCCAGCAGCCCCCCGGGACAGGCCTACGAGCAGTACTTC. It specifies CASSPPGQAYEQYF.

The V and J genes are TRBV6-1 and TRBJ1-5, with 9 bases fitting TRBD1. The CDR3 length is 17 residues. Trimming removed 4 bases from V and 6 bases from J; junction bases left unmatched: 13. Per the germline V gene, CDR1 is MNHNS and CDR2 is SASEGT. CDR3: CASSGPGTGTRGQPQHF. In DNA form, the CDR3 reads TGTGCCAGCAGTGGACCTGGGACAGGGACTAGGGGTCAGCCCCAGCATTTT.

Comments on this clone: This specimen includes other DNA sequences encoding the same CDR3. The V gene is TRBV19, the J gene TRBJ2-2; TRBD2 aligns across 7 bases. The CDR3 consists of 14 residues. J gave up 4 bases and V 3 bases, and 2 bases lay outside the gene matches. From germline, CDR1 is LNHDA and CDR2 SQIVND (reference sequence). CDR3 sequence: CASSISGGTGELFF. Here the CDR3 DNA reads TGTGCCAGTAGTATCTCGGGGGGCACCGGGGAGCTGTTTTTT.

The V and J genes are TRBV2 and TRBJ2-3; 7 positions agree with TRBD1. Germline V gene data show CDR1 as SNHLY and CDR2 as FYNNEI. The CDR3 runs to 15 residues. V trimming: 8 bases; J trimming: 1 base; junction bases outside the gene matches: 9. CDR3: CASRRGDRGTDTQYF. As DNA, the CDR3 is TGTGCCAGCCGCCGGGGAGACAGGGGCACAGATACGCAGTATTTT.